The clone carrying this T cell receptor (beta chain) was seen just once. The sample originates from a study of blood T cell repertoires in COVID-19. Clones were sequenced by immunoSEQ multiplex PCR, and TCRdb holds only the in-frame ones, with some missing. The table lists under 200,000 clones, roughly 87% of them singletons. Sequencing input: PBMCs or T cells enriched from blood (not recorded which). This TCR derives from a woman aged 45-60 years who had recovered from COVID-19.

The CDR3 protein is CASSMAGHTGELFF. CDR3 coding DNA: TGTGCCAGTAGTATGGCGGGGCACACCGGGGAGCTGTTTTTT. The chain couples TRBV19 to TRBJ2-2; D perhaps matches TRBD2 (6 bases). CDR1 LNHDA and CDR2 SQIVND come from the germline V gene (reference sequence). The CDR3 covers 14 residues. V lost 3 bases and J 3 bases, leaving 8 bases between the germline ends.